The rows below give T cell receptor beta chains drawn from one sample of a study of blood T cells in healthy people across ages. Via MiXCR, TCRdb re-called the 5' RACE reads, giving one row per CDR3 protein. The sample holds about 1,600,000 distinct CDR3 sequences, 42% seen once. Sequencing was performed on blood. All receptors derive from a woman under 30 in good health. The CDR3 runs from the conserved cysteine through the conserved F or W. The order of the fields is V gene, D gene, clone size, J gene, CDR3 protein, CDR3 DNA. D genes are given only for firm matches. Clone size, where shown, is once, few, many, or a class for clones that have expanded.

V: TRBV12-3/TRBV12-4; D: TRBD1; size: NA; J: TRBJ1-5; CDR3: CASRRTGAGQPQHF; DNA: TGTGCCAGCAGAAGGACAGGAGCGGGCCAGCCCCAGCATTTT
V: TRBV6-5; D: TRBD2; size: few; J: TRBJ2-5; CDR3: CASNLAGSLETQYF; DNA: TGTGCCAGCAACCTAGCGGGGTCTTTGGAGACCCAGTACTTC
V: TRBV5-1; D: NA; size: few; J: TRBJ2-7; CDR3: CASSYGQNYEQYF; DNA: TGCGCCAGCAGCTACGGACAGAACTACGAGCAGTACTTC
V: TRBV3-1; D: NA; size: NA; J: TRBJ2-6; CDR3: CASSQAGVSSGANVLTF; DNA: TGTGCCAGCAGCCAAGCGGGGGTTAGCTCTGGGGCCAACGTCCTGACTTTC
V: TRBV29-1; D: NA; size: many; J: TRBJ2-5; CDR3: CSATGGETQYF; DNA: TGCAGCGCAACCGGAGGCGAGACCCAGTACTTC
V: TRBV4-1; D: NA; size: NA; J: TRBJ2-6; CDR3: CASAGSSGANVLTF; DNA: TGCGCCAGCGCAGGGAGCTCTGGGGCCAACGTCCTGACTTTC
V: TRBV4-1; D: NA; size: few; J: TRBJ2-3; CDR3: CASSQDGVAAGTDTQYF; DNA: TGCGCCAGCAGCCAAGACGGGGTCGCAGCCGGCACAGATACGCAGTATTTT
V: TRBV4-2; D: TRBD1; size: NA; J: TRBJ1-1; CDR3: CASSQKNRGMNTEAFF; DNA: TGTGCCAGCAGCCAGAAGAACAGGGGGATGAACACTGAAGCTTTCTTT
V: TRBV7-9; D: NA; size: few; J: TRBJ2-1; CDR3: CASRSRQEQFF; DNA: TGTGCCAGCAGGTCCCGACAGGAGCAGTTCTTC
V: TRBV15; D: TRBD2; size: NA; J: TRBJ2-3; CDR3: CATSRDPGGSDTQYF; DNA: TGTGCCACCAGCAGAGATCCGGGGGGATCAGATACGCAGTATTTT
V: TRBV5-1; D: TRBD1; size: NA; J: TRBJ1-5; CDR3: CASSMGQIYQPQHF; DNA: TGCGCCAGCAGTATGGGACAGATCTATCAGCCCCAGCATTTT
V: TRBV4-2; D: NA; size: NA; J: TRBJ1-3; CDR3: CASSQDSASGNTIYF; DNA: TGTGCCAGCAGCCAAGATAGCGCCTCTGGAAACACCATATATTTT
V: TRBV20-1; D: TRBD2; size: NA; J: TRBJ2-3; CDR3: CSASPVSGGADTQYF; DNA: TGCAGTGCTAGCCCGGTTAGCGGGGGTGCAGATACGCAGTATTTT
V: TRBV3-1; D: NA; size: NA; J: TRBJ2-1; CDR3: CASSPRTRNNEQFF; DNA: TGTGCCAGCAGCCCGCGGACTCGGAACAATGAGCAGTTCTTC
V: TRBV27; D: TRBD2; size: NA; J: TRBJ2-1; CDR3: CASSWARGGAGTEQFF; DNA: TGTGCCAGCAGTTGGGCTCGGGGGGGAGCAGGCACTGAGCAGTTCTTC
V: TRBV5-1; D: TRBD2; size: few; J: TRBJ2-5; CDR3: CASSSLAGSQETQYF; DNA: TGCGCCAGCAGTTCTCTAGCGGGATCTCAAGAGACCCAGTACTTC
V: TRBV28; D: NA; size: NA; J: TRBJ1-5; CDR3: CASGNHGDNQPQHF; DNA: TGTGCCAGCGGAAACCACGGGGACAATCAGCCCCAGCATTTT
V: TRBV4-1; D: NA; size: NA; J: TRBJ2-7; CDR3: CASSQKPGPWGKRTYEQYF; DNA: TGCGCCAGCAGCCAGAAACCGGGACCGTGGGGAAAAAGAACCTACGAGCAGTACTTC
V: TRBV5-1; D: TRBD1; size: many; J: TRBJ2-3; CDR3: CASSPGTASTDTQYF; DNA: TGTGCCAGCAGCCCAGGGACAGCCAGCACAGATACGCAGTATTTT
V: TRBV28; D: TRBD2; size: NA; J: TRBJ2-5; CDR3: CASKSTGLAGVQETQYF; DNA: TGTGCCAGCAAATCCACGGGCCTAGCGGGGGTCCAAGAGACCCAGTACTTC
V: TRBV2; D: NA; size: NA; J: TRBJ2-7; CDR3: CASSEVGLGEVGHEQYF; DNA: TGTGCCAGCAGTGAAGTTGGCTTGGGAGAAGTAGGTCACGAGCAGTACTTC
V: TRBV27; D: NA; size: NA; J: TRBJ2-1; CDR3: CASSVGFHDEQFF; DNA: TGTGCCAGCAGTGTAGGTTTTCATGATGAGCAGTTCTTC
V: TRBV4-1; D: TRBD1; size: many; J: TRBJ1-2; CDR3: CASSQDRGWDGYTF; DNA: TGCGCCAGCAGCCAAGACAGGGGGTGGGATGGCTACACCTTC
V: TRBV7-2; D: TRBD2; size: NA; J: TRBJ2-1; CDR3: CASSFGGRARGEQFF; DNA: TGTGCCAGCAGCTTCGGCGGGAGGGCCCGGGGTGAGCAGTTCTTC
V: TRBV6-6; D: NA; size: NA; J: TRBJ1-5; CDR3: CASGGGLGNQPQHF; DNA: TGTGCCAGCGGGGGGGGCTTGGGCAATCAGCCCCAGCATTTT
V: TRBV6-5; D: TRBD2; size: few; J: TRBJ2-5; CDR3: CASRTGGPAETQYF; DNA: TGTGCCAGCCGTACGGGAGGGCCGGCAGAGACCCAGTACTTC
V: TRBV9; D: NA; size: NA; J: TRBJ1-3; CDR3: CASSRIGGAGGNTIYF; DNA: TGTGCCAGCAGCCGGATCGGAGGGGCTGGGGGAAACACCATATATTTT
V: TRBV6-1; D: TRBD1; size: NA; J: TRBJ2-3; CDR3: CASADRAKRDTQYF; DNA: TGTGCCAGCGCAGACAGGGCGAAAAGAGATACGCAGTATTTT
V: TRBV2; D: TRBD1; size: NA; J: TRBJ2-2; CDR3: CASRGQGVTGELFF; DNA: TGTGCCAGCAGGGGACAGGGAGTCACCGGGGAGCTGTTTTTT
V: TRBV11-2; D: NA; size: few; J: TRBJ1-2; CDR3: CASSSFRGKDYGYTF; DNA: TGTGCCAGCAGCTCCTTCCGGGGGAAAGACTATGGCTACACCTTC
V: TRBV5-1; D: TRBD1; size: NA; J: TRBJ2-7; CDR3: CASSQGQPPLQYF; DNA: TGCGCCAGCAGCCAGGGACAGCCCCCTCTCCAGTACTTC
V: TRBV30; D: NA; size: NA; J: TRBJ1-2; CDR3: CAWRGGENYGYTF; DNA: TGTGCCTGGAGGGGGGGGGAGAACTATGGCTACACCTTC
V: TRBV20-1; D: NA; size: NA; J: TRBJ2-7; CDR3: CSARDAGRGEQYF; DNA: TGCAGTGCTAGAGATGCGGGTCGGGGCGAGCAGTACTTC
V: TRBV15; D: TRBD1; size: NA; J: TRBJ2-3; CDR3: CATSRATGVRDTQYF; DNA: TGTGCCACCAGCAGAGCGACAGGGGTTCGAGATACGCAGTATTTT
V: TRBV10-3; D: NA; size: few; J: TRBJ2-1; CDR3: CAIKEGNYNEQFF; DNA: TGTGCCATCAAGGAGGGTAACTACAATGAGCAGTTCTTC
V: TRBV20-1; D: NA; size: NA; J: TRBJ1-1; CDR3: CSAIRPARGTSVNTEAFF; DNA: TGCAGTGCCATTAGGCCGGCTCGCGGGACGTCGGTGAACACTGAAGCTTTCTTT
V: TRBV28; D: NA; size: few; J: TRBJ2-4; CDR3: CASGPAGPTKNIQYF; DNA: TGTGCCAGCGGGCCGGCGGGCCCAACCAAAAACATTCAGTACTTC
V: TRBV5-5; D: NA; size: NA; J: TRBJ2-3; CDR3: CASSPMRVWSTDTQYF; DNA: TGTGCCAGCAGCCCCATGAGGGTTTGGAGCACAGATACGCAGTATTTT